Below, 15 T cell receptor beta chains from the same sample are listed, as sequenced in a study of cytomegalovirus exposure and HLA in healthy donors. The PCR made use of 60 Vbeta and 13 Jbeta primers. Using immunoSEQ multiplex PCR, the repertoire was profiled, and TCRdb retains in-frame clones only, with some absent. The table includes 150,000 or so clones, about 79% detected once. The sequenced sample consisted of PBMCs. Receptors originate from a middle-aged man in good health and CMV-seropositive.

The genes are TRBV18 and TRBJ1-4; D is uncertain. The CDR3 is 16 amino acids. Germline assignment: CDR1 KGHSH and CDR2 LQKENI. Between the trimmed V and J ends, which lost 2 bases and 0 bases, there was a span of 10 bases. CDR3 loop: CASSPTVLTTNEKLFF. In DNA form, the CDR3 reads TGTGCCAGCTCACCAACAGTCCTAACAACTAATGAAAAACTGTTTTTT.

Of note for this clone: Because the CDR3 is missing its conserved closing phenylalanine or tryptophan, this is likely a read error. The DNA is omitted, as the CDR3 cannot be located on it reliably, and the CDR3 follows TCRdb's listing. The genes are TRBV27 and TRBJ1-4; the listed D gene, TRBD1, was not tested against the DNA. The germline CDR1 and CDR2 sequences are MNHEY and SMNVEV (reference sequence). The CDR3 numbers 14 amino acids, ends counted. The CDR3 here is CASRRQAGWEKLFL.

For the CDR3, the DNA is TGTGCCAGCAGCTTAATAGGGGGCCACGAGCAGTACTTC. Its translation is CASSLIGGHEQYF. V is TRBV7-8 and J is TRBJ2-7; 7 nucleotides line up with TRBD1. J was trimmed by 5 bases and V by 2 bases; bases with no gene match: 3. The CDR3 sequence is 13 residues long. Germline V gene sequence: CDR1 SGHVS, CDR2 FQNEAQ.

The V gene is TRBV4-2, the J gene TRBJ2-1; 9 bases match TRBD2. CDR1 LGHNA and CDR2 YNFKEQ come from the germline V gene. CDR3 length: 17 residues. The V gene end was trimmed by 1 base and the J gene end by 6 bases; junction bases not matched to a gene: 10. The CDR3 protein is CASSQVGGAGGSNEQFF. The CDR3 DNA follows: TGTGCCAGCAGCCAAGTAGGCGGGGCGGGAGGGTCCAATGAGCAGTTCTTC.

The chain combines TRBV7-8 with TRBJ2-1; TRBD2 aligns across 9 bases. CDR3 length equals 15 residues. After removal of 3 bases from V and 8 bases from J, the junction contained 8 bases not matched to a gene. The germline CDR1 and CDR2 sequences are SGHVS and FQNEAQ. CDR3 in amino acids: CASSFSRGGAYEQFF. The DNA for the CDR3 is TGTGCCAGCAGCTTTTCTCGCGGGGGGGCTTATGAGCAGTTCTTC.

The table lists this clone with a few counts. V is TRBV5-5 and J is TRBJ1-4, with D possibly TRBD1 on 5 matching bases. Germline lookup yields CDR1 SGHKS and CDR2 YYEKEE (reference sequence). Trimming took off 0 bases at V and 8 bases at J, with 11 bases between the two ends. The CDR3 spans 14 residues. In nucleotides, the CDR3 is TGTGCCAGCAGCTTGGTTCACGGGGGGGAAAAACTGTTTTTT. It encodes CASSLVHGGEKLFF. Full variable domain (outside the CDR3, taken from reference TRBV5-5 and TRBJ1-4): DAGVTQSPTHLIKTRGQQVTLRCSPISGHKSVSWYQQVLGQGPQFIFQYYEKEERGRGNFPDRFSARQFPNYSSELNVNALLLGDSALYLCASSLVHGGEKLFFGSGTQLSVL.

CDR3 nucleotides: TGTGCCAGCAGTCGAGGAAGTGCAGACACCATATATTTT. It translates to CASSRGSADTIYF. V usage is TRBV27 and J usage is TRBJ1-3; no definite D call. Germline CDR1 is MNHEY and CDR2 is SMNVEV (reference sequence). CDR3 length: 13 residues. Trimming pared 5 bases from V and 8 bases from J, leaving 13 bases between.

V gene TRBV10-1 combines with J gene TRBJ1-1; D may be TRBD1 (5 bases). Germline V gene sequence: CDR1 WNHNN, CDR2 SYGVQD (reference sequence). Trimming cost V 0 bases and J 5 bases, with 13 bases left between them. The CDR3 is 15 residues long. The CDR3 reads CASSESAIGGTEAFF. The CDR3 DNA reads TGCGCCAGCAGTGAGTCAGCGATCGGGGGTACTGAAGCTTTCTTT.

This CDR3 reads CASSGVGGYEQYV. Written as DNA, the CDR3 is TGTGCCAGCAGTGGGGTTGGGGGCTACGAGCAGTACGTC. The V call is TRBV25-1, the J call TRBJ2-7; D may be TRBD1 or TRBD2 (5 bases each). Germline V gene data show CDR1 as MGHDK and CDR2 as SYGVNS. V shed 4 bases and J shed 3 bases, with 10 bases lying between them. The CDR3 is 13 amino acids.

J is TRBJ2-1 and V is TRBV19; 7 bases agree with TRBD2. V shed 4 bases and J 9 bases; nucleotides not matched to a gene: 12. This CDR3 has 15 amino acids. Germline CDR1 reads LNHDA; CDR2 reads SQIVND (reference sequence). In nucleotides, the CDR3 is TGTGCCAGTAGTACCCTGGGGGGGGGAGTGGGTGAGCAGTTCTTC. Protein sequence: CASSTLGGGVGEQFF.

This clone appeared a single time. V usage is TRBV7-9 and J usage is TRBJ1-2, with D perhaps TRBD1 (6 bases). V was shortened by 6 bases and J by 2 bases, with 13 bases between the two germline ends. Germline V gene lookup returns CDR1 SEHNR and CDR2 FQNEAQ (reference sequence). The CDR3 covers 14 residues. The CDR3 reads CASSPTGLNYGYTF. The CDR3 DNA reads TGTGCCAGCAGTCCCACAGGGTTAAACTATGGCTACACCTTC.

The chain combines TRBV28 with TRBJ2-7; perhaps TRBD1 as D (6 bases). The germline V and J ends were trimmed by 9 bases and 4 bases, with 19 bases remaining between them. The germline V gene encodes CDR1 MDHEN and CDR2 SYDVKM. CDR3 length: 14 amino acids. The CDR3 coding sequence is TGTGCCAGTTCCTCCGGGACAAGCCTGTACGAGCAGTACGTC. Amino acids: CASSSGTSLYEQYV.

CDR3 bases: TGTGCCAGCAGACCAGGGACAGGGGGAGGAAATCAGCCCCAGCATTTT. Its protein is CASRPGTGGGNQPQHF. The chain joins TRBV19 to TRBJ1-5; 11 bases fit TRBD1. Looked up from germline, CDR1 is LNHDA and CDR2 is SQIVND (reference sequence). The V gene end was trimmed by 9 bases and the J gene end by 4 bases; junction bases not matched to a gene: 11. The CDR3 is 16 residues long.

CDR3 bases: TGCGCCAGCAGCTTTGGTCCCAGGGGGCTTTTGGATCAGCCCCAGCATTTT. This translates into CASSFGPRGLLDQPQHF. The chain is built from TRBV5-1 and TRBJ1-5, with 8 positions matching TRBD1. CDR1 is SGHRS and CDR2 is YFSETQ in the germline V gene. The J segment lost 5 bases and the V segment lost 2 bases, leaving 12 bases of the junction unmatched. The CDR3 is made up of 17 amino acids. Based on the CDR3 plus reference TRBV5-1 and TRBJ1-5, the full variable domain is KAGVTQTPRYLIKTRGQQVTLSCSPISGHRSVSWYQQTPGQGLQFLFEYFSETQRNKGNFPGRFSGRQFSNSRSEMNVSTLELGDSALYLCASSFGPRGLLDQPQHFGDGTRLSIL.

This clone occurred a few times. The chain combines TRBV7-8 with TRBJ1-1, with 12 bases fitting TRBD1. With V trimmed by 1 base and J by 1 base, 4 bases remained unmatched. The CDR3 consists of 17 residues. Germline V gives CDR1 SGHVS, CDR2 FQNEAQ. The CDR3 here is CASSLGLGQGANTEAFF. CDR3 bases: TGTGCCAGCAGCTTAGGTTTGGGACAGGGGGCGAACACTGAAGCTTTCTTT. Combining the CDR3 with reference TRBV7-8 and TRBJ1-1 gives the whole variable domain GAGVSQSPRYKVAKRGQDVALRCDPISGHVSLFWYQQALGQGPEFLTYFQNEAQLDKSGLPSDRFFAERPEGSVSTLKIQRTQQEDSAVYLCASSLGLGQGANTEAFFGQGTRLTVV.